This record covers a single T cell receptor (beta chain). What it binds is not known. The CDR3 runs to 14 residues. In germline, CDR1 is SGHTA, CDR2 FQGNSA. V dropped 7 bases and J dropped 1 base, with 13 bases sitting between them. This sample stems from a study of T-cell memory formation after mild COVID-19. Study-wide findings and caveats: Contracting clones from day 15 to 85 showed balanced CD4/CD8; later expanders favored CD4+.

TCRdb called the 5' RACE reads again in MiXCR, with one record for every CDR3 protein. The repertoire holds about 210,000 distinct CDR3 sequences, with 10% to 13% as singletons. The source of this sequence is a man between 18 and 29 years old who had mild COVID-19 (a few samples of this study predate the infection). Cell type and time point are not known. V usage is TRBV7-2 and J usage is TRBJ2-5, with a tentative D call TRBD2 (5 bases). The sample was PBMCs or a T cell subset sorted from them (not recorded which). The CDR3 DNA follows: TGTGCCAGCACCCTCCGGACTTCCCAAGAGACCCAGTACTTC. It yields the protein CASTLRTSQETQYF.